This TCR beta chain emerged from a study of molecular identifiers for immune sequencing clone quantification. For the study at large: Replicates involved a five-way split of RNA from approximately 20,000 or 98,000 naive CD8 cells, with sequencing of four.

The CDR3 has 13 residues. Trimming cost V 7 bases and J 0 bases, with 12 bases left between them. Germline V gives CDR1 SQVTM, CDR2 ANQGSEA. A CD8+CD4-CCR7+CD45RA+ phenotype served as the sorting definition for naive CD8 T cells. The authors built bulk TCR libraries by previously described methods with listed TCR primers. MiXCR, applied by TCRdb to the PCR reads, yields one record per CDR3 protein. This table holds over 100,000 distinct CDR3 sequences, less than 35% found once. As concerns this clonotype: A single base separates this from a much larger clone, so it may be a read error.

The J gene is TRBJ2-5, the V gene TRBV29-1, with D tentatively TRBD1 (6 bases). The sequencing sample was made of naive CD8+ T cells from blood, with Jurkat cell RNA spiked in. Stated subset: FACS-sorted CD8+CD4-CCR7+CD45RA+ naive T cells. This clonotype was sampled from a human donor in good health. Some libraries in this study had Jurkat cell RNA spiked in. The CDR3 DNA sequence: TGCAGCGGTGAGGACAGAAACCAAGAGACCCAGTACTTC. This codes for CSGEDRNQETQYF.